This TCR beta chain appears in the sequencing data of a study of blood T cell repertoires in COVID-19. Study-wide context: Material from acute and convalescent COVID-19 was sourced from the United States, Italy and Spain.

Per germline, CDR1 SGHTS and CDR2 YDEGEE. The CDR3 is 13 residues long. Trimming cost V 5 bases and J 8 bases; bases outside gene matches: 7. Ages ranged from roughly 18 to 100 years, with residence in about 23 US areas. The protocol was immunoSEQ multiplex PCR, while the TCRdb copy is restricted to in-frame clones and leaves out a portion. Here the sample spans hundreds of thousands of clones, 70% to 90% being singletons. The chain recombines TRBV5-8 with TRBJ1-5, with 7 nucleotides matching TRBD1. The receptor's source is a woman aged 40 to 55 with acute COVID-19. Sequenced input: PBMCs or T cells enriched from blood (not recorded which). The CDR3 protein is CASSVDRFEPQHF. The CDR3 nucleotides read TGTGCCAGCAGTGTGGACAGGTTTGAGCCCCAGCATTTT.